This T cell receptor beta chain was retrieved from a study of cytomegalovirus exposure and HLA in healthy donors. Study overall: A preliminary data release comprised around 85 million unique TCRs obtained from HLA-typed donors.

Vbeta (60) and Jbeta (13) primers were used in the PCR. TCRdb keeps only in-frame clones here, not all; method: immunoSEQ multiplex PCR. The profile shows 79,000 or so clones, around 79% of them singletons. The sequence was collected from a middle-aged woman in good health and CMV-seropositive. The material sequenced was PBMCs.

CDR3 in amino acids: CASSATSGVAKNIQYF. DNA for the CDR3: TGTGCCAGCAGTGCTACCAGCGGGGTAGCCAAAAACATTCAGTACTTC. The chain couples TRBV2 to TRBJ2-4; 7 bases are shared with TRBD2. V lost 4 bases to trimming and J lost 0 bases; unmatched junction nucleotides: 6. The CDR3 totals 16 residues. Germline-derived CDR1 and CDR2 are SNHLY and FYNNEI.